This T cell receptor (beta chain) was identified during a study of tumor-infiltrating lymphocytes in oesophageal squamous cell carcinoma. TCRdb fed the reads into MiXCR, producing one record per CDR3 protein. The table lists 9,500 to 14,000 distinct CDR3 sequences, 58% of them singletons, with about three fifths in the top ten. Germline CDR1 and CDR2: MNHNS and SASEGT. V dropped 5 bases and J dropped 3; count of bases not matched to a gene: 1. CDR3 size: 13 residues. In this sample, this clonotype is medium-sized. Specimen: blood. The TCR was taken from a female donor with esophageal squamous cell carcinoma. V is TRBV6-1 and J is TRBJ1-1; TRBD1 aligns across 9 bases. The CDR3 region has the DNA TGTGCCAGCAGTCGGACAGGGGACACTGAAGCTTTCTTT. Its protein product is CASSRTGDTEAFF.